The sequence of this TCR beta chain was determined in a study of T-cell memory formation after mild COVID-19. Study observations and caveats: Specificity for SARS-CoV-2 was not confirmed among the second-wave clones peaking on day 37. CD4/CD8 balance characterized clones contracting day 15 to 85, and CD4+ skew characterized later expanders.

TCRalpha and TCRbeta libraries used 5'RACE with constant-segment primers and UMIs. One entry per CDR3 protein, called by TCRdb with MiXCR from the 5' RACE reads. The data contain about 430,000 distinct CDR3 sequences, 20% to 25% of them singletons. The CDR3 runs to 13 residues. A remark on this clonotype: Antigen specificity is unknown.

What was sequenced was PBMCs or a T cell subset sorted from them (not recorded which). This TCR was recovered from an adult woman who had mild COVID-19 (a few samples of this study predate the infection). Cell type and time point are not known. The genes are TRBV21-1 and TRBJ1-3. TRBV21-1 is listed as a pseudogene. CDR3 residues: CANPADSGNTIYF. DNA of the CDR3: TGTGCCAACCCCGCGGACTCTGGAAACACCATATATTTT.